The present T cell receptor beta chain was sequenced within a study of T cell responses to AZD1222 COVID-19 vaccine. Study-wide points: The donor group comprised mostly white British people and more females; the analysis possibly underestimated clonal diversity.

V shed 4 bases and J shed 8 bases, with 20 bases lying between them. This CDR3 is built from 15 residues. Germline V CDR1 and CDR2: GTSNPN, SVGIG (reference sequence). Comments on this clone: Its matching antigen is unknown.

The data were produced by immunoSEQ multiplex PCR, yet TCRdb's version contains in-frame clones alone and is incomplete. Found here are about 220,000 clones, 85% to 95% of them singletons; the top ten hold roughly 1%. This TCR was recovered from an adult in good health. Sequencing was performed on peripheral blood, taken on day 0 of MenACWY control vaccination. V usage is TRBV30 and J usage is TRBJ1-4; tentative D call: TRBD1 (5 bases). CDR3 sequence reads: CAWNGGTGSREKLFF. The DNA for the CDR3 is TGTGCCTGGAACGGAGGCACAGGTTCGAGGGAAAAACTGTTTTTT.